This T cell receptor beta chain emerged from a study of shared clonotypes between healthy human individuals. The CDR3 is made up of 15 amino acids. Looked up from germline, CDR1 is SGHKS and CDR2 is YYEKEE (reference sequence). With V trimmed by 0 bases and J by 3 bases, 1 base remained unmatched. Clones were read by immunoSEQ multiplex PCR, and TCRdb kept only the in-frame ones, dropping some. The sample records millions of clones, 90% to 95% being singletons. The chain is built from TRBV5-5 and TRBJ2-1; TRBD1 agrees at 9 bases. This receptor was identified in a man aged 18 to 35 in good health. The source material was naive CD4+ T cells sorted from blood. The subset here: CD45RA+ positively selected. In nucleotides, the CDR3 is TGTGCCAGCAGCTTGGACAGGGGGCTCTACAATGAGCAGTTCTTC. Its protein is CASSLDRGLYNEQFF.